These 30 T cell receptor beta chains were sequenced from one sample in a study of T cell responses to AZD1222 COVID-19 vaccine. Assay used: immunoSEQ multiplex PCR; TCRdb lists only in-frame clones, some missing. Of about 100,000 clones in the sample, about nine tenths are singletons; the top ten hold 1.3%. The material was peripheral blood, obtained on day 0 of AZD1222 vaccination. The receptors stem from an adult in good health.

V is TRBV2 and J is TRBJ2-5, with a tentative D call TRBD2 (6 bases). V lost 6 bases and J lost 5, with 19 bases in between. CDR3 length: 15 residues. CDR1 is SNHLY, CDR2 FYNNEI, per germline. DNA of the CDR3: TGTGCCAGCAGACCGGGACTGCCGCGAGGGGAGACCCAGTACTTC. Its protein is CASRPGLPRGETQYF.

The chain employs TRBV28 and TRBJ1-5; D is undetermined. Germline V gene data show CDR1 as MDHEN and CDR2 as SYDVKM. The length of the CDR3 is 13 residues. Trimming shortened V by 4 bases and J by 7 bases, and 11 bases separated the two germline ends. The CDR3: CASSWTQRQPQHF. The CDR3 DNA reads TGTGCCAGCAGTTGGACGCAGAGGCAGCCCCAGCATTTT.

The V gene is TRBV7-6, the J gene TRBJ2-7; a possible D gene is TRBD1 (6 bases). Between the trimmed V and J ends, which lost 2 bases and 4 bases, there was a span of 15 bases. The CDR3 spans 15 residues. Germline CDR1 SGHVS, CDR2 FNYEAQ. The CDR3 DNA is TGTGCCAGCAGCTTACTATCAGGGGTATGGTACGAGCAGTACTTC. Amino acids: CASSLLSGVWYEQYF.

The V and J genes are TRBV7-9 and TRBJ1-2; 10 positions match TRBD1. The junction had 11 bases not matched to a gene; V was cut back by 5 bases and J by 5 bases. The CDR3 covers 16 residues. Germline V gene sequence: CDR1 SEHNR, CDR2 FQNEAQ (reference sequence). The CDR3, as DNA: TGTGCCAGCAGCCATATCCCGGGACAGGGGATATATGGCTACACCTTC. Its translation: CASSHIPGQGIYGYTF. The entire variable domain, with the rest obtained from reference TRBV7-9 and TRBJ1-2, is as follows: DTGVSQNPRHKITKRGQNVTFRCDPISEHNRLYWYRQTLGQGPEFLTYFQNEAQLEKSRLLSDRFSAERPKGSFSTLEIQRTEQGDSAMYLCASSHIPGQGIYGYTFGSGTRLTVV.

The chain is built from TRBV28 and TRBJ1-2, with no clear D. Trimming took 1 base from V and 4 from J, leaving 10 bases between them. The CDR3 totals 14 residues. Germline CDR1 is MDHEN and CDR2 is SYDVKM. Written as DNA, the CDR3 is TGTGCCAGCAGTTTATCCCTGGGCAGCTATGGCTACACCTTC. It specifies CASSLSLGSYGYTF.

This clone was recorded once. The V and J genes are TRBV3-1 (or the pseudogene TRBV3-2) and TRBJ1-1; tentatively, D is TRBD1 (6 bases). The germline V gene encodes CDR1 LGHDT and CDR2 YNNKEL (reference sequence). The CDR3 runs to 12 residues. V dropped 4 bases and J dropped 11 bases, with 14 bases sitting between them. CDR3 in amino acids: CASSPGPQGAFF. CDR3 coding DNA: TGTGCCAGCAGCCCGGGACCCCAGGGGGCTTTCTTT.

CDR3 residues: CASSGRTVATNEKLFF. CDR3 nucleotide sequence: TGCGCCAGCAGCGGGCGGACGGTTGCAACTAATGAAAAACTGTTTTTT. The chain joins TRBV4-1 to TRBJ1-4; D is uncertain. There are 16 residues in the CDR3. The V gene lost 5 bases and the J gene lost 0 bases, with 13 bases spanning the gap. CDR1 MGHRA and CDR2 YSYEKL come from the germline V gene.

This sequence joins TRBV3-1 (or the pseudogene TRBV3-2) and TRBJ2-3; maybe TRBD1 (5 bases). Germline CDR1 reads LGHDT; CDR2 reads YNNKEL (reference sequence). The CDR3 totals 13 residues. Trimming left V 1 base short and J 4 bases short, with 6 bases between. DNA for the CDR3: TGTGCCAGCAGCCAAGTAGGGGCAGATACGCAGTATTTT. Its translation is CASSQVGADTQYF.

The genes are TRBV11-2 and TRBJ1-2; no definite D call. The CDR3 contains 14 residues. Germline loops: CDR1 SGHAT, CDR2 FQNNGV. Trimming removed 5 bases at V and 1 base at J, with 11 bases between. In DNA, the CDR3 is TGTGCCAGCAGCAGTCGGAACCGTAACTATGGCTACACCTTC. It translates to CASSSRNRNYGYTF.

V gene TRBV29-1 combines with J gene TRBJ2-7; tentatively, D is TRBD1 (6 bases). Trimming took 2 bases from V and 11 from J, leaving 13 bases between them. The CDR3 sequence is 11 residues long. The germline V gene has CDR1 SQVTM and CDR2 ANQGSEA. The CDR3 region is CSVERGRLKYF. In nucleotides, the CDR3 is TGCAGCGTTGAAAGGGGGAGATTGAAGTACTTC.

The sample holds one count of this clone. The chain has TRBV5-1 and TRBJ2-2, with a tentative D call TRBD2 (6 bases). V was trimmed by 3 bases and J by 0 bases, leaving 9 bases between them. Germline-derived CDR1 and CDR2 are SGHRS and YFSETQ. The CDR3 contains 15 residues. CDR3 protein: CASSSGVANTGELFF. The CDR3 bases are TGCGCCAGCAGCTCGGGGGTTGCGAACACCGGGGAGCTGTTTTTT.

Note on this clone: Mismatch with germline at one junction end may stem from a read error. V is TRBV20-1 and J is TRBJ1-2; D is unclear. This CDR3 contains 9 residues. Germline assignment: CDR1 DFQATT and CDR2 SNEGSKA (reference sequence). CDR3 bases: TGCAGTGCTAACAATGGCTACACCTTC. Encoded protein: CSANNGYTF.

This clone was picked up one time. The CDR3 loop is CASSPLVPDTQYF. In nucleotides, the CDR3 is TGTGCCAGCAGTCCCTTAGTACCAGATACGCAGTATTTT. V and J are TRBV28 and TRBJ2-3; D not certain. This CDR3 comprises 13 residues. Germline V gives CDR1 MDHEN, CDR2 SYDVKM. Between the trimmed V and J ends, which lost 5 bases and 4 bases, there was a span of 10 bases.

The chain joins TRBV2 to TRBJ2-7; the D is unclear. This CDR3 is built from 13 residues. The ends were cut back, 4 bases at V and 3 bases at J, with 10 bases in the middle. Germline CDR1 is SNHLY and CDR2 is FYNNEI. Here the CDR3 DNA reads TGTGCCAGCAGTGTCACAAGGAACTACGAGCAGTACTTC. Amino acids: CASSVTRNYEQYF.

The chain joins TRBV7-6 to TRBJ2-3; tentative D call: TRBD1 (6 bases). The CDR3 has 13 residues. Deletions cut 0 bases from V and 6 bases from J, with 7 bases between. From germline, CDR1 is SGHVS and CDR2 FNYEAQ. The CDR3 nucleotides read TGTGCCAGCAGCTTAGCCCAGGGGGATACGCAGTATTTT. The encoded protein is CASSLAQGDTQYF.

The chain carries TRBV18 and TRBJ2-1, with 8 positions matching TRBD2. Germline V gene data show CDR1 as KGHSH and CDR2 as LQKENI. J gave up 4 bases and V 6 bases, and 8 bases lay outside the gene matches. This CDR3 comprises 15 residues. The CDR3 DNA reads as TGTGCCAGCTCCCATGGACTAGCCCTATACAATGAGCAGTTCTTC. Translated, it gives CASSHGLALYNEQFF.

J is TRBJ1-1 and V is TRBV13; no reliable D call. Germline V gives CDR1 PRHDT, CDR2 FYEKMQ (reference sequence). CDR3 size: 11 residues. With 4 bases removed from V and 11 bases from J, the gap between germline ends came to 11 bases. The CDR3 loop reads CASSWSRSAFF. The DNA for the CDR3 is TGTGCCAGCAGCTGGAGTCGGAGTGCTTTCTTT. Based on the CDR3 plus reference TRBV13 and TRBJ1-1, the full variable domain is AAGVIQSPRHLIKEKRETATLKCYPIPRHDTVYWYQQGPGQDPQFLISFYEKMQSDKGSIPDRFSAQQFSDYHSELNMSSLELGDSALYFCASSWSRSAFFGQGTRLTVV.

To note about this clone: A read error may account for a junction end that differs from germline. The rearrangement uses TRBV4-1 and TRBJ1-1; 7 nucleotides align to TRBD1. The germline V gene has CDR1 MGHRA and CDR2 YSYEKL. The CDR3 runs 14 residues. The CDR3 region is CASSADRSNAEAFF. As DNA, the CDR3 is TGCGCCAGCAGCGCGGACAGGTCGAACGCTGAAGCTTTCTTT.

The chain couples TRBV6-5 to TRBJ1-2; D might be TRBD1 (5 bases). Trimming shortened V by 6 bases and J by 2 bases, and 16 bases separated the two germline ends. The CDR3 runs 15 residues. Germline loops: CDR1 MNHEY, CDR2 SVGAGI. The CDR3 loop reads CASRDIRAGNYGYTF. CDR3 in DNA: TGTGCCAGCAGGGACATTAGAGCCGGGAACTATGGCTACACCTTC.

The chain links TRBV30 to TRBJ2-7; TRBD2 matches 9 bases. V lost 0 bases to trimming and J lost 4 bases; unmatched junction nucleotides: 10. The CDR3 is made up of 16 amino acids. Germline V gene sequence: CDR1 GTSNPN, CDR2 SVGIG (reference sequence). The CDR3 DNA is TGTGCCTGGAGTGTAAGCCTAGCGGGAAACCCGTACGAGCAGTACTTC. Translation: CAWSVSLAGNPYEQYF.

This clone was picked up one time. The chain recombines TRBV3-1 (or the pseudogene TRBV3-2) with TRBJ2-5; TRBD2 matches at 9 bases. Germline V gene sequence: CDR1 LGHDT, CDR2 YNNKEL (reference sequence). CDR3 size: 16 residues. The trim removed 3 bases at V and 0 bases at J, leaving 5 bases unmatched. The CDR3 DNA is TGTGCCAGCAGCCACCAGCGGGGGGACTACCAAGAGACCCAGTACTTC. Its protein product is CASSHQRGDYQETQYF.

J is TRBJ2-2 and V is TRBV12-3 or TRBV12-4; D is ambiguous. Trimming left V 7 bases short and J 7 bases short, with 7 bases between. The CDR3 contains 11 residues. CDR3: CASTRDGELFF. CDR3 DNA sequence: TGTGCCAGCACTAGGGACGGGGAGCTGTTTTTT.

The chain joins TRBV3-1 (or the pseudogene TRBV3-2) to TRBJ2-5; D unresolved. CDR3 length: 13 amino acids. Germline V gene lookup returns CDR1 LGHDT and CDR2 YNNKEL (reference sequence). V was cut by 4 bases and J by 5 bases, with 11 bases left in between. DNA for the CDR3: TGTGCCAGCAGCCGCCGGGTGGGCGAGACCCAGTACTTC. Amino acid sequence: CASSRRVGETQYF.

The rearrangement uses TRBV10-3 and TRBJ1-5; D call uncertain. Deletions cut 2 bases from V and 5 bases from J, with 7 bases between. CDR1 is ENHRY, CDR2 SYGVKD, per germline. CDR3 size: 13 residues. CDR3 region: CAISERSDQPQHF. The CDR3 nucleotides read TGTGCCATCAGTGAGCGCAGTGATCAGCCCCAGCATTTT.

In DNA form, the CDR3 reads TGCGCCAGCAGCTCCGTGGATTCTGGAAACACCATATATTTT. Amino acid sequence: CASSSVDSGNTIYF. This chain connects TRBV5-1 to TRBJ1-3, with unresolved D. CDR1 is SGHRS and CDR2 is YFSETQ in the germline V gene. CDR3 length: 14 residues. With 3 bases removed from V and 1 base from J, the gap between germline ends came to 8 bases.

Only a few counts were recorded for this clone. The CDR3 DNA sequence: TGTGCTAGTGGTTTAGCCCCCAACACCGGGGAGCTGTTTTTT. Protein: CASGLAPNTGELFF. V is TRBV12-5 and J is TRBJ2-2; D remains unclear. Germline V lookup: CDR1 LGHNT, CDR2 FRNRAP. The V end was cut by 3 bases, the J end by 2 bases, with 7 bases between. This CDR3 has 14 residues.

CDR3 in DNA: TGTGCCAGCAGTACCACCCCCCCTCACCCACAGGGCTACACCTTC. This translates into CASSTTPPHPQGYTF. The chain is built from TRBV6-5 and TRBJ1-2; D uncertain. Trimming removed 5 bases at V and 8 bases at J, with 21 bases between. This CDR3 contains 15 residues. Looked up from germline, CDR1 is MNHEY and CDR2 is SVGAGI.

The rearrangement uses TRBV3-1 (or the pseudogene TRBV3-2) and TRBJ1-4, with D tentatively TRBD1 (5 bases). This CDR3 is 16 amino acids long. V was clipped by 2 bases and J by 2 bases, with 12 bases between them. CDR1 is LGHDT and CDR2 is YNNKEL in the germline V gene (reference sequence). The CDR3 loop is CASSQLWGETNEKLFF. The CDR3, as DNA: TGTGCCAGCAGCCAACTTTGGGGGGAGACTAATGAAAAACTGTTTTTT.

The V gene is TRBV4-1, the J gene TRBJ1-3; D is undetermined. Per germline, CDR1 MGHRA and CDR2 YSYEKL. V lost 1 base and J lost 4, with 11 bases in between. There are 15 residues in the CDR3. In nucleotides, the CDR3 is TGCGCCAGCAGCCAAGTCGGGCGAAAAGGAAACACCATATATTTT. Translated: CASSQVGRKGNTIYF.

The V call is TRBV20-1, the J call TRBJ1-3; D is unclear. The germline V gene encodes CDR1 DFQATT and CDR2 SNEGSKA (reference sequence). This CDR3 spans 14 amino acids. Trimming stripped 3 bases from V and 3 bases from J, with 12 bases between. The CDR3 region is CSASPIEGGNTIYF. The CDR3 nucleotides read TGCAGTGCTAGTCCAATCGAGGGTGGAAACACCATATATTTT.